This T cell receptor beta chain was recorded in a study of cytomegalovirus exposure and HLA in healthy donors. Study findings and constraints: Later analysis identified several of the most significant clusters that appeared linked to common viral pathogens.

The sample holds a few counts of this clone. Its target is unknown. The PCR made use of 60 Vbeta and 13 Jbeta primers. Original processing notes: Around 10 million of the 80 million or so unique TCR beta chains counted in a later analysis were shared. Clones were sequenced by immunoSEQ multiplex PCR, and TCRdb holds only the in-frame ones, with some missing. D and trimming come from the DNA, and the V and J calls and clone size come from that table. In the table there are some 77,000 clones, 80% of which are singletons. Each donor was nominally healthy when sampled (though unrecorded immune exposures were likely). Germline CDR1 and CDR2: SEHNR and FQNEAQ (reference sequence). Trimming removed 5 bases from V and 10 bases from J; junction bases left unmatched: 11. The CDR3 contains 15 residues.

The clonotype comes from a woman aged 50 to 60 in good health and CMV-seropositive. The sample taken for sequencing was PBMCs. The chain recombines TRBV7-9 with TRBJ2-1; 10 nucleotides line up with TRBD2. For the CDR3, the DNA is TGTGCCAGCAGCAGGGAGGAGCGGGAGGGCCAGGAGCAGTTCTTC. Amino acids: CASSREEREGQEQFF.